These 27 T cell receptor beta chains originate from one sample sequenced in a study of cytotoxic CD8 clonotypes in ibrutinib-treated CLL. TCRdb's copy holds only in-frame clones and misses some; the assay was immunoSEQ multiplex PCR. The sample yields 68,000 or so clones, 68% seen once. Specimen: PBMCs, collected after 12 months of ibrutinib treatment. Receptors were obtained from a human donor with chronic lymphocytic leukemia.

This chain connects TRBV5-4 to TRBJ2-1; TRBD1 matches 8 bases. CDR3 length equals 15 residues. V was clipped by 4 bases and J by 3 bases; unmatched bases: 6. In germline, CDR1 is SGHNT, CDR2 YYREEE (reference sequence). CDR3 sequence: CASSPRTGSYNEQFF. The CDR3 coding sequence is TGTGCCAGCAGCCCTCGGACAGGGAGCTACAATGAGCAGTTCTTC.

This sequence joins TRBV10-3 and TRBJ1-5, with 8 bases fitting TRBD1. Germline CDR1 and CDR2: ENHRY and SYGVKD. The ends lost 4 bases at V and 8 bases at J; junction bases unmatched: 10. This CDR3 spans 15 amino acids. CDR3 protein: CAISARSTGGEPQHF. For the CDR3, the DNA is TGTGCCATCAGTGCACGGTCCACAGGGGGGGAGCCCCAGCATTTT.

The chain combines TRBV28 with TRBJ2-7, with TRBD2 identical over 10 bases. The trim removed 7 bases at V and 0 bases at J, leaving 15 bases unmatched. Germline CDR1 reads MDHEN; CDR2 reads SYDVKM. The CDR3 is 18 amino acids. CDR3 residues: CASTPWGLAGESSYEQYF. CDR3 DNA sequence: TGTGCCAGCACCCCCTGGGGTCTAGCGGGGGAGAGCTCCTACGAGCAGTACTTC.

The J gene is TRBJ2-7, the V gene TRBV4-1, with 9 bases lining up with TRBD1. Trimming at V came to 5 bases and at J to 2 bases, leaving 4 bases not matched to a gene. Germline V CDR1 and CDR2: MGHRA, YSYEKL. This CDR3 is 14 amino acids long. The CDR3 DNA is TGCGCCAGCAGCACTCGACAGGGGGCCTACGAGCAGTACTTC. Its protein product is CASSTRQGAYEQYF.

This clone was observed a handful of times. The chain is built from TRBV6-6 and TRBJ2-7, with 8 bases identical to TRBD1. CDR1 and CDR2 from the germline V gene are MNHNY and SVGAGI (reference sequence). V lost 4 bases and J lost 8; bases outside the gene matches: 7. The CDR3 has 13 residues. CDR3 sequence (DNA): TGTGCCAGCAGTTCGGTTTCAGGGGGCAAGCAGTACTTC. Its translation is CASSSVSGGKQYF.

The V gene is TRBV5-1, the J gene TRBJ2-5; D may be TRBD1 or TRBD2 (7 bases each). The V end lost 3 bases, the J end lost 5 bases, and 14 bases lay between the germline ends. The CDR3 runs 14 residues. Germline CDR1 reads SGHRS; CDR2 reads YFSETQ. The CDR3 nucleotides read TGCGCCAGCAGCTCAGGGGGGGAGTTGGAGACCCAGTACTTC. Its protein product is CASSSGGELETQYF.

V gene TRBV5-4 combines with J gene TRBJ2-3; the match to TRBD2 covers 8 bases. Germline CDR1 SGHNT, CDR2 YYREEE (reference sequence). The V and J ends lost 4 bases and 4 bases, in that order; junction bases with no gene match: 11. CDR3 length: 16 amino acids. The CDR3 nucleotides are TGTGCCAGCAGCGCGACTTTAAGCGGGGGCCCAGATACGCAGTATTTT. Its protein is CASSATLSGGPDTQYF. Combining the CDR3 with reference TRBV5-4 and TRBJ2-3 gives the whole variable domain ETGVTQSPTHLIKTRGQQVTLRCSSQSGHNTVSWYQQALGQGPQFIFQYYREEENGRGNFPPRFSGLQFPNYSSELNVNALELDDSALYLCASSATLSGGPDTQYFGPGTRLTVL.

With respect to this clone: One end of the junction varies from germline; a read error may be responsible. The V and J genes are TRBV6-5 and TRBJ1-3; maybe TRBD1 (5 bases). The CDR3 loop spans 14 amino acids. Germline CDR1 reads MNHEY; CDR2 reads SVGAGI. The CDR3 reads CASSAQGGGDTIYF. The CDR3, as DNA: TGTGCCAGCAGCGCCCAGGGAGGTGGAGACACCATATATTTT.

This chain links TRBV9 with TRBJ2-1, with 11 bases identical to TRBD2. This CDR3 is built from 17 residues. Germline V lookup: CDR1 SGDLS, CDR2 YYNGEE. Trimming at V came to 3 bases and at J to 5 bases, leaving 10 bases not matched to a gene. The CDR3 sequence is CASSALPLAGENNEQFF. For the CDR3, the DNA is TGTGCCAGCAGCGCCCTACCACTAGCGGGGGAAAACAATGAGCAGTTCTTC.

This sequence joins TRBV5-1 and TRBJ1-1, with D unclear. Germline CDR1 reads SGHRS; CDR2 reads YFSETQ. The CDR3 runs to 14 residues. Trimming stripped 4 bases from V and 0 bases from J, with 10 bases between. The DNA of the CDR3 is TGCGCCAGCAGCATGGCGCTCATGAACACTGAAGCTTTCTTT. Translation gives CASSMALMNTEAFF.

This clone was detected only a few times. This chain connects TRBV25-1 to TRBJ1-6, with D perhaps TRBD1 (5 bases). Trimming removed 5 bases from V and 4 bases from J, with 9 bases in between. The CDR3 has 14 amino acids. Germline V lookup: CDR1 MGHDK, CDR2 SYGVNS. The CDR3 spells CASSRRGYNSPLHF. CDR3 DNA sequence: TGTGCCAGCAGTCGGAGGGGTTATAATTCACCCCTCCACTTT.

The chain has TRBV6-5 and TRBJ2-7; D is unresolved. Germline values: CDR1 MNHEY, CDR2 SVGAGI. Trimming shortened V by 4 bases and J by 3 bases, and 7 bases separated the two germline ends. The CDR3 covers 12 residues. The CDR3 loop is CASSSGLYEQYF. The CDR3 DNA reads TGTGCCAGCAGTTCGGGCCTCTACGAGCAGTACTTC.

This clone was seen a few times. This rearrangement joins TRBV5-1 to TRBJ2-5, with D perhaps being TRBD1 or TRBD2 (6 bases each). Trimming took 3 bases from V and 4 from J, leaving 13 bases between them. This CDR3 spans 14 amino acids. Germline V lookup: CDR1 SGHRS, CDR2 YFSETQ. The CDR3 loop is CASSSPGGAETQYF. The CDR3 DNA reads TGCGCCAGCAGCTCCCCCGGGGGCGCAGAGACCCAGTACTTC.

The V call is TRBV9, the J call TRBJ1-1, with unresolved D. The CDR3 is made up of 13 amino acids. Trimming took off 2 bases at V and 4 bases at J, with 9 bases between the two ends. Germline V gives CDR1 SGDLS, CDR2 YYNGEE. The CDR3 sequence is CASSVAPATEAFF. The DNA for the CDR3 is TGTGCCAGCAGCGTGGCCCCAGCCACTGAAGCTTTCTTT.

In its sample, this clone was seen once. V is TRBV10-3 and J is TRBJ2-5, with 9 bases aligning to TRBD1. The germline V gene has CDR1 ENHRY and CDR2 SYGVKD. This CDR3 contains 15 residues. The trim removed 5 bases at V and 2 bases at J, leaving 6 bases unmatched. CDR3 protein: CAISSGQGLQETQYF. CDR3 DNA: TGTGCCATCAGTTCAGGACAGGGGTTGCAAGAGACCCAGTACTTC.

The J gene is TRBJ2-7, the V gene TRBV11-3, with D maybe TRBD1 (6 bases). The CDR3 has 16 amino acids. The V gene's germline CDR1 is SGHNT and CDR2 YENEEA. The germline V and J ends were trimmed by 2 bases and 2 bases, with 16 bases remaining between them. CDR3 region: CASSLLTGLPPYEQYF. The CDR3 DNA sequence: TGTGCCAGCAGCTTATTAACAGGGCTCCCACCCTACGAGCAGTACTTC. The entire variable domain, with the rest obtained from reference TRBV11-3 and TRBJ2-7, is as follows: EAGVVQSPRYKIIEKKQPVAFWCNPISGHNTLYWYLQNLGQGPELLIRYENEEAVDDSQLPKDRFSAERLKGVDSTLKIQPAELGDSAVYLCASSLLTGLPPYEQYFGPGTRLTVT.

This chain uses TRBV5-4 with TRBJ1-1; tentative D call: TRBD1 (5 bases). This CDR3 contains 15 residues. Germline V CDR1 and CDR2: SGHNT, YYREEE (reference sequence). The V end was cut by 4 bases, the J end by 9 bases, with 22 bases between. CDR3 nucleotides: TGTGCCAGCAGCGAACCCGGGGCGCAAAAATCAAAAGCTTTCTTT. Translating it yields CASSEPGAQKSKAFF.

The rearrangement joins TRBV7-6 to TRBJ1-3; D not certain. Germline loops: CDR1 SGHVS, CDR2 FNYEAQ. The CDR3 contains 17 residues. V was clipped by 2 bases and J by 0 bases, with 14 bases between them. CDR3 in amino acids: CASSLLASRVSGNTIYF. For the CDR3, the DNA is TGTGCCAGCAGCTTACTCGCTTCGCGGGTCTCTGGAAACACCATATATTTT.

The chain has TRBV5-4 and TRBJ2-5, with a weak D call TRBD1 (6 bases). The germline CDR1 and CDR2 sequences are SGHNT and YYREEE (reference sequence). The germline V and J ends were trimmed by 4 bases and 1 base, with 11 bases remaining between them. This CDR3 has 14 residues. The CDR3 region has the DNA TGTGCCAGCAGCCGATCGACAGGCCAAGAGACCCAGTACTTC. This encodes CASSRSTGQETQYF.

The CDR3 reads CASSYYPASPHGYTF. The CDR3 region has the DNA TGTGCCAGCAGTTACTATCCCGCGTCTCCTCATGGCTACACCTTC. The V call is TRBV6-6, the J call TRBJ1-2; D uncertain. The length of the CDR3 is 15 residues. The germline V gene has CDR1 MNHNY and CDR2 SVGAGI (reference sequence). Deletions cut 1 base from V and 6 bases from J, with 15 bases between.

V usage is TRBV10-3 and J usage is TRBJ2-1, with TRBD2 matching over 7 bases. From germline, CDR1 is ENHRY and CDR2 SYGVKD. The trim removed 10 bases at V and 4 bases at J, leaving 10 bases unmatched. CDR3 length: 14 amino acids. The CDR3 nucleotides read TGTGCCACTAGGGACTATATCGTTTACAATGAGCAGTTCTTC. Translating it yields CATRDYIVYNEQFF.

V gene TRBV6-1 combines with J gene TRBJ2-1; TRBD1 matches 8 bases. From germline, CDR1 is MNHNS and CDR2 SASEGT. With V trimmed by 4 bases and J by 3 bases, 2 bases remained unmatched. The CDR3 totals 14 residues. The CDR3 protein is CASSGTGGYNEQFF. The CDR3 coding sequence is TGTGCCAGCAGTGGAACAGGGGGCTACAATGAGCAGTTCTTC.

The chain joins TRBV10-3 to TRBJ2-7, with D maybe TRBD1 (6 bases). Trimming stripped 3 bases from V and 6 bases from J, with 12 bases between. This CDR3 contains 13 residues. Germline CDR1 is ENHRY and CDR2 is SYGVKD. The CDR3 region is CAISEGQFSEQYF. The CDR3 DNA reads as TGTGCCATCAGTGAAGGACAGTTTTCCGAGCAGTACTTC.

The chain couples TRBV11-3 to TRBJ1-6; D may be TRBD1 (5 bases). The CDR3 consists of 14 residues. The germline V and J ends were trimmed by 7 bases and 10 bases, with 17 bases remaining between them. Germline CDR1 and CDR2: SGHNT and YENEEA. CDR3 protein: CASNTGPRESPLHF. The CDR3, as DNA: TGTGCCAGCAACACGGGACCCCGCGAATCACCCCTCCACTTT. The variable domain in full, with the rest retrieved from reference TRBV11-3 and TRBJ1-6, is EAGVVQSPRYKIIEKKQPVAFWCNPISGHNTLYWYLQNLGQGPELLIRYENEEAVDDSQLPKDRFSAERLKGVDSTLKIQPAELGDSAVYLCASNTGPRESPLHFGNGTRLTVT.

The chain has TRBV2 and TRBJ1-5; no reliable D call. Germline V gene sequence: CDR1 SNHLY, CDR2 FYNNEI. Trimming took off 7 bases at V and 7 bases at J, with 17 bases between the two ends. This CDR3 comprises 14 residues. The CDR3 region has the DNA TGTGCCAGCAAGTTCACCACCTTTGCCCAGCCCCAGCATTTT. This codes for CASKFTTFAQPQHF.

The chain employs TRBV30 and TRBJ1-3; D is undetermined. Per the germline V gene, CDR1 is GTSNPN and CDR2 is SVGIG (reference sequence). The CDR3 sequence is 13 residues long. The V end was cut by 5 bases, the J end by 1 base, with 9 bases between. CDR3: CAWESGSGNTIYF. The CDR3, as DNA: TGTGCCTGGGAGAGTGGGTCTGGAAACACCATATATTTT. Together with reference TRBV30 and TRBJ1-3, the CDR3 gives the full variable domain: SQTIHQWPATLVQPVGSPLSLECTVEGTSNPNLYWYRQAAGRGLQLLFYSVGIGQISSEVPQNLSASRPQDRQFILSSKKLLLSDSGFYLCAWESGSGNTIYFGEGSWLTVV.

The gene calls are TRBV11-2 and TRBJ1-6; D gene unclear. Germline CDR1 reads SGHAT; CDR2 reads FQNNGV. This CDR3 spans 16 amino acids. Trimming removed 5 bases at V and 0 bases at J, with 11 bases between. CDR3 loop: CASSTPRSSYNSPLHF. In DNA form, the CDR3 reads TGTGCCAGCAGCACCCCCCGTAGCTCCTATAATTCACCCCTCCACTTT.